This T cell receptor beta chain appears in the sequencing data of a study of beta chain features in type 1 diabetes. Study-wide points: Patients' naive, central memory and regulatory TCRB repertoires appeared more alike than those of healthy donors. When Type 1 diabetes patients were examined, their TCRB CDR3s proved moderately but significantly shorter in all four CD4+ subsets.

The entirety of the isolated RNA underwent reverse transcription, so expressed TCRB transcripts were sequenced. Repertoires were generated with immunoSEQ multiplex PCR, while TCRdb's copy carries only in-frame clones and drops some. The sample holds 130,000 or so clones, 17% seen once. Remarks on this clone: The antigen remains unidentified.

This sequence was found in a man in his late teens or twenties with type 1 diabetes. The sample was central memory CD4+ T cells from blood.

In DNA form, the CDR3 reads TGTGCCAGCACTAGAGGCCTACGAGGCAATGAGCAGTTCTTC. Encoded protein: CASTRGLRGNEQFF. The chain uses TRBV9 and TRBJ2-1; no clear D gene. CDR1 SGDLS and CDR2 YYNGEE come from the germline V gene. The CDR3 has 14 residues. V dropped 6 bases and J dropped 6 bases, with 16 bases sitting between them.